This T cell receptor beta chain was retrieved from a study of cytomegalovirus exposure and HLA in healthy donors. The CDR3 extends over 13 amino acids. In germline, CDR1 is MNHNS, CDR2 SASEGT. The V and J ends lost 6 bases and 4 bases, in that order; junction bases with no gene match: 5. Notes on the study in general: When the data were analyzed later, several of the most significant clusters appeared to be linked to common viral pathogens.

This clone was observed a handful of times. Its antigen is as yet unknown. It was with 60 Vbeta and 13 Jbeta primers that the PCR ran. Measured with immunoSEQ multiplex PCR; TCRdb has only the in-frame clones, and not every one. The table records more than 95,000 clones, roughly 74% of them present only once. This clonotype was sampled from a woman in her forties or fifties in good health and CMV-seropositive. The chain is built from TRBV6-1 and TRBJ1-1, with 7 positions matching TRBD1. Sequenced: PBMCs. CDR3 bases: TGTGCCAGCAGCCCTCAGGGGGGCACTGAAGCTTTCTTT. This gives the protein CASSPQGGTEAFF.